This paragraph reports one TCR beta chain. These data originate in a study of T-cell memory formation after mild COVID-19. Using its own MiXCR run on the 5' RACE reads, TCRdb lists one record per CDR3 protein. In the table there are tens of thousands of distinct CDR3 sequences, about 13% of which are singletons. V was clipped by 11 bases and J by 4 bases, with 17 bases between them. The CDR3 spans 14 residues. The germline gives CDR1 MNHEY, CDR2 SVGEGT. This chain links TRBV6-2 or TRBV6-3 with TRBJ2-2; TRBD2 is a possible D gene (5 bases). This TCR came from an adult woman who had mild COVID-19 (a few samples of this study predate the infection). Cell type and time point are not known. Sequencing was done on a sample of PBMCs or a T cell subset sorted from them (not recorded which). The CDR3 DNA follows: TGTGCCGCCTCTGCCTCTAGCTTCACCGGGGAGCTGTTTTTT. Its translation: CAASASSFTGELFF.